These T cell receptor beta chains were read from a single sample in a study of CD8 T cells in Susac syndrome. TCRdb processed the immunoSEQ multiplex PCR reads anew with MiXCR; each CDR3 protein has one entry. The sample lists tens of thousands of distinct CDR3 sequences; about 95% were seen once. Input material: CD4+ T cells from PBMCs. These receptors all stem from a human donor with Susac syndrome. Both conserved end residues are part of each CDR3. Fields, in order: V gene, J gene, D gene, clone size, CDR3 DNA, CDR3 protein. A D gene is named only where the DNA matches it firmly. Clone size is stated in some rows and not others, as once, few, many or a class when expanded.

v_gene: TRBV12-3/TRBV12-4
j_gene: TRBJ1-5
d_gene: NA
abundance: few
CDR3nt: TGTGCCAGCAGTCTAGGGTTAAACCAGCCCCAGCATTTT
CDR3aa: CASSLGLNQPQHF

v_gene: TRBV9
j_gene: TRBJ2-3
d_gene: TRBD2
abundance: NA
CDR3nt: TGTGCCAGCAGCGGGGGACTAGCGGGGCCCACAGATACGCAGTATTTT
CDR3aa: CASSGGLAGPTDTQYF

v_gene: TRBV20-1
j_gene: TRBJ2-3
d_gene: NA
abundance: NA
CDR3nt: TGCAGTGCTAGAGTCCAGAGCACAGATACGCAGTATTTT
CDR3aa: CSARVQSTDTQYF

v_gene: TRBV2
j_gene: TRBJ2-5
d_gene: NA
abundance: NA
CDR3nt: TGTGCCAGCAGCGCCGACGAGAGCTACCAAGAGACCCAGTACTTC
CDR3aa: CASSADESYQETQYF

v_gene: TRBV6-5
j_gene: TRBJ1-1
d_gene: NA
abundance: NA
CDR3nt: TGTGCCAGCAGTCAATTGGGCCCGACTGAAGCTTTCTTT
CDR3aa: CASSQLGPTEAFF

v_gene: TRBV7-2
j_gene: TRBJ2-3
d_gene: NA
abundance: NA
CDR3nt: TGTGCCAGCAGCTTCGAGAGCACAGATACGCAGTATTTT
CDR3aa: CASSFESTDTQYF

v_gene: TRBV28
j_gene: TRBJ1-2
d_gene: NA
abundance: NA
CDR3nt: TGTGCCAGCAGTTTACAGGGGCGGGGTGGCTACACCTTC
CDR3aa: CASSLQGRGGYTF

v_gene: TRBV20-1
j_gene: TRBJ2-3
d_gene: NA
abundance: NA
CDR3nt: TGCAGTGCTAGACACACAGATACGCAGTATTTT
CDR3aa: CSARHTDTQYF

v_gene: TRBV20-1
j_gene: TRBJ1-6
d_gene: NA
abundance: NA
CDR3nt: TGCAGTGCTAGAGACAGGCGGAACAATAATTCACCCCTCCACTTT
CDR3aa: CSARDRRNNNSPLHF

v_gene: TRBV20-1
j_gene: TRBJ1-6
d_gene: TRBD1
abundance: NA
CDR3nt: TGCAGTGCCACCCATAGACAGGGTGATTCACCCCTCCACTTT
CDR3aa: CSATHRQGDSPLHF

v_gene: TRBV29-1
j_gene: TRBJ1-3
d_gene: NA
abundance: NA
CDR3nt: TGCAGCGCCAGAGGTCCGGGGGACGGAAACACCATATATTTT
CDR3aa: CSARGPGDGNTIYF

v_gene: TRBV30
j_gene: TRBJ1-4
d_gene: TRBD1
abundance: NA
CDR3nt: TGTGCCTGGAACTCGGGACAGGAAAAACTGTTTTTT
CDR3aa: CAWNSGQEKLFF

v_gene: TRBV18
j_gene: TRBJ2-5
d_gene: TRBD2
abundance: NA
CDR3nt: TGTGCCAGCTCACTCGGACTAGGAGAAGAGACCCAGTACTTC
CDR3aa: CASSLGLGEETQYF

v_gene: TRBV20-1
j_gene: TRBJ2-5
d_gene: NA
abundance: NA
CDR3nt: TGCAGCATACCCCCCCAAGAGACCCAGTACTTC
CDR3aa: CSIPPQETQYF

v_gene: TRBV7-2
j_gene: TRBJ2-7
d_gene: NA
abundance: once
CDR3nt: TGTGCCAGCAGACACGCCAGGGATTCCTACGAGCAGTACTTC
CDR3aa: CASRHARDSYEQYF

v_gene: TRBV27
j_gene: TRBJ2-1
d_gene: TRBD1
abundance: NA
CDR3nt: TGTGCCAGCAGTGGGCCCGGGACAGGGCAGGTAAAGTTCTTC
CDR3aa: CASSGPGTGQVKFF

v_gene: TRBV27
j_gene: TRBJ2-1
d_gene: NA
abundance: NA
CDR3nt: TGTGCCAGCACCCCAAGAGGGTACAATGAGCAGTTCTTC
CDR3aa: CASTPRGYNEQFF

v_gene: TRBV15
j_gene: TRBJ2-6
d_gene: NA
abundance: NA
CDR3nt: TGTGCCACCAGCAGAGATATGGGGGTCGGGGCCAACGTCCTGACTTTC
CDR3aa: CATSRDMGVGANVLTF

v_gene: TRBV6-4
j_gene: TRBJ1-1
d_gene: NA
abundance: NA
CDR3nt: TGTGCCAGCAGTGAGGGGGAATCCTCCGCGGAAGCTTTCTTT
CDR3aa: CASSEGESSAEAFF

v_gene: TRBV9
j_gene: TRBJ1-4
d_gene: NA
abundance: NA
CDR3nt: TGTGCCAGCAGCGTAGCGGACAGAACTAATGAAAAACTGTTTTTT
CDR3aa: CASSVADRTNEKLFF

v_gene: TRBV4-3
j_gene: TRBJ2-3
d_gene: NA
abundance: NA
CDR3nt: TGCGCCAGCAGCCAAACATGGACAGATACGCAGTATTTT
CDR3aa: CASSQTWTDTQYF

v_gene: TRBV20-1
j_gene: TRBJ1-2
d_gene: NA
abundance: NA
CDR3nt: TGCAGTGCTAGGGGGGGCGACTATGGCTACACCTTC
CDR3aa: CSARGGDYGYTF

v_gene: TRBV5-6
j_gene: TRBJ2-7
d_gene: NA
abundance: NA
CDR3nt: TGTGCCAGCAGCTTGCTAGCGAGCTCCTACGAGCAGTACTTC
CDR3aa: CASSLLASSYEQYF